A selection of T cell receptor beta chains follows, all from one sample in a study of blood T cells in healthy people across ages. TCRdb re-analysed the 5' RACE reads in MiXCR, keeping a single row per CDR3 protein. The top ten clones hold about 21% of a sample with around 2 million distinct CDR3 sequences, more than 35% of them seen once. Sequenced sample: blood. The receptors come from a human donor in good health. CDR3s include the opening cysteine and the closing phenylalanine or tryptophan. The D gene is left open where the match is weak. Expanded clones are given a class, and other clones once, few, many or no size at all.

d_gene,abundance,j_gene,v_gene,CDR3nt,CDR3aa
.,few,TRBJ2-1,TRBV4-3,TGCGCCAGCAGCCGGGCGGGGACGTACAATGAGCAGTTCTTC,CASSRAGTYNEQFF
.,few,TRBJ2-1,TRBV7-2,TGTGCCAGCAGCTGGACGTACGAGGCGTACAATGAGCAGTTCTTC,CASSWTYEAYNEQFF
TRBD1,.,TRBJ1-2,TRBV10-3,TGTGCCATCAGAGGACAGGGGGCTATGGGCTATGGCTACACCTTC,CAIRGQGAMGYGYTF
.,few,TRBJ1-6,TRBV24-1,TGTGCCACCAGCGACGGTCAAAATTCACCCCTCCACTTT,CATSDGQNSPLHF
TRBD1,.,TRBJ2-3,TRBV5-1,TGCGCCAGCAGCCCCCTGGGGGGACAGGGCTGGGATACGCAGTATTTT,CASSPLGGQGWDTQYF
TRBD1,.,TRBJ1-2,TRBV7-2,TGTGCCAGCAGCTCCCAGAGGACAGGGGTCGGCTACACCTTC,CASSSQRTGVGYTF
.,few,TRBJ2-3,TRBV11-3,TGTGCCAGCAGCCCAAGGGGGGACGGAAGCACAGATACGCAGTATTTT,CASSPRGDGSTDTQYF
TRBD1,.,TRBJ2-6,TRBV7-2,TGTGCCAGCAGCTTAGCCCTCGGACAGGGGCCTTTGTCTGGGGCCAACGTCCTGACTTTC,CASSLALGQGPLSGANVLTF
TRBD1,.,TRBJ1-4,TRBV20-1,TGCAGTGCTAGACTCCGGGACAGGGGAGGGACTAATGAAAAACTGTTTTTT,CSARLRDRGGTNEKLFF
.,few,TRBJ1-2,TRBV24-1,TGTGCCACCAGTGACGCCCAGGGGCTCGTTGGCTACACCTTC,CATSDAQGLVGYTF
.,.,TRBJ1-5,TRBV12-3/TRBV12-4,TGTGCCAGCAGCAGGACACCCGATAGCAATCAGCCCCAGCATTTT,CASSRTPDSNQPQHF
.,.,TRBJ1-3,TRBV5-6,TGTGCCAGCAGTAAGGACTTCCCTGGAAACACCATATATTTT,CASSKDFPGNTIYF
.,.,TRBJ1-2,TRBV10-3,TGTGCCATCAGTGACGAGACTGAATTCTATGGCTACACCTTC,CAISDETEFYGYTF
.,.,TRBJ2-4,TRBV14,TGTGCCCGCAGCCAAGGTCTTCGGGTGTTTGATATTCAGTACTTC,CARSQGLRVFDIQYF
TRBD1,.,TRBJ2-7,TRBV5-1,TGCGCCAGCAGCTTGGGGGACCGCAGGGACAGAGACTACGAGCAGTACTTC,CASSLGDRRDRDYEQYF
.,.,TRBJ1-4,TRBV2,TGTGCCAGCCGGGGACTGGATGAAAAACTGTTTTTT,CASRGLDEKLFF
.,.,TRBJ2-7,TRBV7-2,TGTGCCGGCAGCTTAGCGCAAGAGAAAGGGAAGTACTTC,CAGSLAQEKGKYF
TRBD1,once,TRBJ1-2,TRBV4-3,TGCGCCAGCAGCCAACTAGCAGGGGGCGGCTATGGCTACACCTTC,CASSQLAGGGYGYTF
.,few,TRBJ2-1,TRBV10-3,TGTGCCATCAGTGAGAGTCTCTCCTACAATGAGCAGTTCTTC,CAISESLSYNEQFF
.,.,TRBJ1-1,TRBV20-1,TGCAGTGCTAGGGGCCTGCTTAGGGGGGAGAACACTGAAGCTTTCTTT,CSARGLLRGENTEAFF
.,.,TRBJ1-2,TRBV29-1,TGCAGCGTTGAATCCGCGGGACAATCGGAAGGCTACACCTTC,CSVESAGQSEGYTF
.,.,TRBJ2-5,TRBV2,TGTGCCAGCACCCCGGAGGTACCGGAGGAGACCCAGTACTTC,CASTPEVPEETQYF
.,.,TRBJ2-2,TRBV27,TGTGCCAGCAGTCCTTTCCCTCGCACCGGGGAGCTGTTTTTT,CASSPFPRTGELFF
.,.,TRBJ2-7,TRBV2,TGTGCCAGCAGGGCCTGGAGGGGGGACTACGAGCAGTACTTC,CASRAWRGDYEQYF
.,few,TRBJ2-7,TRBV5-1,TGCGCCAGCAGCCTGAAGGGGGACGGCTACGAGCAGTACTTC,CASSLKGDGYEQYF
.,.,TRBJ1-2,TRBV7-3,TGTGCCAGCAGCTTGAGTACCCAGGGATATGGCTACACCTTC,CASSLSTQGYGYTF
TRBD1,few,TRBJ1-4,TRBV6-5,TGTGCCAGCAGTGATCCGGGACAGGGCTATGAAAAACTGTTTTTT,CASSDPGQGYEKLFF
TRBD1,.,TRBJ2-7,TRBV20-1,TGCAGTGCTAGACCCACAGGGGCCGAGCAGTACTTC,CSARPTGAEQYF
.,once,TRBJ1-4,TRBV5-1,TGCGCCAGCAGCTTGAGTAGGGGTAGAACCACTAATGAAAAACTGTTTTTT,CASSLSRGRTTNEKLFF
.,few,TRBJ2-7,TRBV7-2,TGTGCCAGCAGCTCTACACGGGAGTACGAGCAGTACTTC,CASSSTREYEQYF
TRBD2,few,TRBJ2-7,TRBV12-3/TRBV12-4,TGTGCCGGCAGACCGGGACTAGCGGGGACCTACGAGCAGTACTTC,CAGRPGLAGTYEQYF
.,.,TRBJ1-1,TRBV5-1,TGCGCCAGCAAGGGCTTAAGTGGAGGTGGTGAAGCTTTCTTT,CASKGLSGGGEAFF
TRBD1,few,TRBJ2-1,TRBV20-1,TGCAGTGCCAAAGACAGGGGGTTCTACAATGAGCAGTTCTTC,CSAKDRGFYNEQFF
.,once,TRBJ2-7,TRBV20-1,TGCAGTGCCCGGCGGGACTGTTACGAGCAGTACTTC,CSARRDCYEQYF
TRBD1,.,TRBJ1-6,TRBV19,TGTGCCAGTAGTCCCGAGGGACAGGGGGATTCACCCCTCCACTTT,CASSPEGQGDSPLHF
.,few,TRBJ2-3,TRBV7-2,TGTGCCAGCAGCTTAGGACACAGAGCTACGCAGTATTTT,CASSLGHRATQYF
.,few,TRBJ2-1,TRBV20-1,TGCAGTGCTAGAGCCTACAAGGCGGGTGCGAATGAGCAGTTCTTC,CSARAYKAGANEQFF
.,few,TRBJ2-7,TRBV4-1,TGCGCCAGCAGCCAAGCCAGGCAGTCCTACGAGCAGTACTTC,CASSQARQSYEQYF
.,few,TRBJ2-1,TRBV7-2,TGTGCCAGCAGCCTAGGGACTCGGAGCTACAATGAGCAGTTCTTC,CASSLGTRSYNEQFF
TRBD1,few,TRBJ2-7,TRBV5-1,TGCGCCAGCAGCTCACTACAGGGGGCCTCCTACAATGAGCAGTACTTC,CASSSLQGASYNEQYF
.,.,TRBJ2-3,TRBV3-1,TGTGCCAGCAGCCAACCGCGGGACGGGGCATTGACAGATACGCAGTATTTT,CASSQPRDGALTDTQYF
.,.,TRBJ1-1,TRBV7-2,TGTGCCAGCAGTTATCAGGTATACACTGAAGCTTTCTTT,CASSYQVYTEAFF
.,few,TRBJ2-6,TRBV7-9,TGTGCCGGCAGCTTAGGCCACACTCCATCTGGGGCCAACGTCCTGACTTTC,CAGSLGHTPSGANVLTF
TRBD1,few,TRBJ2-7,TRBV20-1,TGCAGTGTGACAGGGAATAGGTACGAGCAGTACTTC,CSVTGNRYEQYF
.,.,TRBJ2-1,TRBV20-1,TGCAGTGCTAGAGGGGGTGGGGGCAGCTCCCAAGAGACCCAGTTCTTC,CSARGGGGSSQETQFF
TRBD2,.,TRBJ2-5,TRBV3-1,TGTGCCAGCAGGCTAGCGGGGGAGGGAGAGACCCAGTACTTC,CASRLAGEGETQYF
.,.,TRBJ2-6,TRBV24-1,TGTGCCACCAGTGATCCCGGGACTGCTGGGGCCAACGTCCTGACTTTC,CATSDPGTAGANVLTF
TRBD1,.,TRBJ1-4,TRBV7-2,TGTGCCAGCAGACTAACAGGGGGTTCAAATAATGAAAAACTGTTTTTT,CASRLTGGSNNEKLFF
.,few,TRBJ1-2,TRBV19,TGTGCCAGTTCAACAGACCCAACGGGGTATGGCTACACCTTC,CASSTDPTGYGYTF
.,.,TRBJ2-7,TRBV20-1,TGCAGTGCTAGAAATATCGGGGGGCCGTCCTACAATGAGCAGTACTTC,CSARNIGGPSYNEQYF
.,.,TRBJ2-5,TRBV7-9,TGTGCCAGCAGATACTCGGCGGGCGGAGCCGAGGGAGAGACCCAGTACTTC,CASRYSAGGAEGETQYF
.,.,TRBJ1-5,TRBV5-6,TGTGCCAGCAGCAACGGAAAGGGAGTGGGCAATCAGCCCCAGCATTTT,CASSNGKGVGNQPQHF
.,.,TRBJ2-1,TRBV6-2/TRBV6-3,TGTGCCAGCAGAAAGCCCGGGGTCTACAATGAGCGGTTCTTC,CASRKPGVYNERFF
.,.,TRBJ1-1,TRBV6-2/TRBV6-3,TGTGCCAGCAGAGTTAGTTGGGGAGACAGAAACACTGAAGCTTTCTTT,CASRVSWGDRNTEAFF
.,many,TRBJ2-7,TRBV7-2,TGTGCCAGCAGCTTAATTTCAGGGAGCTCCTACGAGCAGTACTTC,CASSLISGSSYEQYF
.,.,TRBJ2-3,TRBV27,TGTGCCAGCAGCCCCCTAGCCACAATCACAGATACGCAGTATTTT,CASSPLATITDTQYF